This TCR beta chain was captured in a study of shared clonotypes between healthy human individuals. Germline CDR1 SGHDT, CDR2 YYEEEE. Trimming took 6 bases from V and 4 from J; bases not matched to a gene: 16. The length of the CDR3 is 17 residues. The data were produced by immunoSEQ multiplex PCR, yet TCRdb's version contains in-frame clones alone and is incomplete. The sample lists around 2.5 million clones; approximately 93% were seen once. The chain carries TRBV5-6 and TRBJ1-2, with 9 bases matching TRBD1. The sequencing sample was made of naive CD4+ T cells from PBMCs. The subset: CD45RA+ positively selected. This receptor was obtained from a man between 18 and 35 years old in good health. Some clones in this sample may be carry-over from other donors' samples. The CDR3, as DNA: TGTGCCAGCAACCCAACGGGGGACAGGGCCCAACCCTATGGCTACACCTTC. Translating it yields CASNPTGDRAQPYGYTF.